This TCR beta chain was captured in a study of Ad26.COV2.S vaccination and SARS-CoV-2 variants. This clone was seen a single time. TCRdb's copy holds only in-frame clones and misses some; the assay was immunoSEQ multiplex PCR. The data show more than 150,000 clones, 87% seen once. This CDR3 spans 15 amino acids. Losses at the gene ends were 6 bases for V and 8 bases for J; bases not matched to a gene: 15. CDR1 is KGHSH, CDR2 LQKENI, per germline. This receptor was taken from a human donor who had recovered from COVID-19. V gene TRBV18 combines with J gene TRBJ1-2, with TRBD1 identical over 7 bases. The sequencing used peripheral blood, collected after recovery from COVID-19. CDR3 sequence: CASSQFDREGTGYTF. The CDR3 nucleotides read TGTGCCAGCTCCCAATTCGACAGGGAAGGAACCGGCTACACCTTC.